Sequencing of this TCR beta chain was carried out in a study of blood T cell repertoires in COVID-19 (dated by TCRdb to the early 2020s). With regard to the full study: Collaborator samples came from the United States, Italy and Spain and covered acute and convalescent phases of COVID-19. The material from the prospective study consisted of cDNA or gDNA derived from T cells, B-cell-depleted T cells, or PBMCs. The dataset comprised deeply sampled blood TCRbeta repertoires from subjects exposed to, actively infected with, or recovered from COVID-19. The repertoires were released in a freely available public database meant as a resource for research on the immune response to SARS-CoV-2. The samples were drawn from two sources: the first 160 participants of the ongoing ImmuneRACE study, and approximately 1,300 subjects contributed by 6 global collaborators. A de-identified subject ID, COVID-19 status, age in years and sex were almost always included in the sample metadata. HLA class I and class II types, where available, came from metadata supplied by the sample provider rather than from assay-based typing.

Results the study describes overall, beyond this receptor: The quantity of clinical and demographic metadata differed by source and by participant and was supplied without curation.

TCRbeta CDR3 regions were amplified from genomic DNA using the immunoSEQ Assay, a bias-controlled multiplex PCR. Regarding the original processing steps: The number of nucleated cells in each sample was estimated by amplification of reference gene primers within the assay. Sequence reads were collapsed and filtered to measure the absolute abundance of every unique TCRbeta CDR3 rearrangement. For each sample, productive Simpson clonality was calculated as the square root of Simpson's diversity index across productive rearrangements. TCRdb provides this immuneACCESS table in a form limited to in-frame rearrangements. Some clones are lacking; in checked studies, under half of them reflect an unresolved V gene, and why the rest are absent is not known. D and trimming were read from the DNA, whereas the V and J calls and clone size are those reported in that table. The sample table holds around 170,000 clones, of which roughly 80% were seen once. The top ten clones comprise roughly 12% of the sample.

Only one count was recorded for this clone. The target of this receptor is not known. No base quality values were provided; no much bigger clone lies one nucleotide off. Participants in the prospective study were aged roughly 18 to 100 years, lived in 24 United States geographic areas, and enrolled through a virtual design. To assign participants to cohorts, the prospective study relied on clinical history that participants themselves reported in a screening survey and a study questionnaire. ImmuneRACE Cohort 3 recovered participants were defined by two consecutive negative NP/OP PCR tests, healthcare professional clearance, or symptom resolution. Mobile phlebotomists in the prospective study collected whole blood, serum and a nasopharyngeal or oropharyngeal swab from every participant. Participants in the prospective study had the option to provide additional blood draws and questionnaires over a 2-month period. Prospective study blood samples were shipped either frozen or at room temperature before DNA extraction.

From the cysteine up to the phenylalanine, the CDR3 has a length of 18 residues. Only the CDR3 part of the read is kept: 54 bases, read in frame from the first base. Trimming accounts for 6 bases at V and 3 bases at J, while the number of junction bases matched to no gene is 13. CDR1 is given as MDHEN and CDR2 as SYDVKM, both from the germline V gene. This chain joins TRBV28 to TRBJ1-6; 8 central nucleotides agree with TRBD1. Sequencing was performed on PBMCs or T cells enriched from blood (not recorded which). This sequence was found in a man aged 45-65 years who had recovered from COVID-19. The CDR3 in this case is CASRDNRGTINYNSPLHF. The base sequence is TGTGCCAGCAGAGACAACAGGGGGACCATCAACTATAATTCACCCCTCCACTTT.